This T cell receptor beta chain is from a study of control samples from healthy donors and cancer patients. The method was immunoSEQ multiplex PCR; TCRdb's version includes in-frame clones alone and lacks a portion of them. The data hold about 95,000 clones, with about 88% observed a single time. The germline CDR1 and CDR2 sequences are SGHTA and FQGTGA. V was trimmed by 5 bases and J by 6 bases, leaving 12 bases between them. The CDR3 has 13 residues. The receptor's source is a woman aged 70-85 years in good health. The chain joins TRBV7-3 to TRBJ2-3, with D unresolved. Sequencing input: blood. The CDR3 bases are TGTGCCAGCAGCCCTTGGGCCGGGGATACGCAGTATTTT. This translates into CASSPWAGDTQYF.